This T cell receptor (beta chain) was identified in a study of blood T cell repertoires in COVID-19. Study overall: Donors in the United States, Italy and Spain gave samples during acute or convalescent COVID-19. Sources were T cells, B-cell-depleted T cells, or PBMCs; the material itself was cDNA or gDNA.

Per the original data handling: From reference gene primer amplification, estimates of nucleated cell counts were derived. Method: immunoSEQ multiplex PCR; TCRdb's copy keeps in-frame clones and lacks some. V and J calls and clone size are copied from that table; D and trimming were computed from the DNA. The top ten clones hold approximately 3.3% of a sample with about 260,000 clones, 70% to 90% of them seen once. The CDR3 is 15 residues long. Germline-derived CDR1 and CDR2 are SNHLY and FYNNEI. The germline V and J ends were trimmed by 6 bases and 2 bases, with 11 bases remaining between them. V usage is TRBV2 and J usage is TRBJ1-6; weak D call: TRBD1 (6 bases). Sequencing input: peripheral blood. This clonotype originated in a woman in her thirties or forties with acute or convalescent COVID-19. As DNA, the CDR3 is TGTGCCAGCAGACCCCGGGACACCTATAATTCACCCCTCCACTTT. Its translation is CASRPRDTYNSPLHF.